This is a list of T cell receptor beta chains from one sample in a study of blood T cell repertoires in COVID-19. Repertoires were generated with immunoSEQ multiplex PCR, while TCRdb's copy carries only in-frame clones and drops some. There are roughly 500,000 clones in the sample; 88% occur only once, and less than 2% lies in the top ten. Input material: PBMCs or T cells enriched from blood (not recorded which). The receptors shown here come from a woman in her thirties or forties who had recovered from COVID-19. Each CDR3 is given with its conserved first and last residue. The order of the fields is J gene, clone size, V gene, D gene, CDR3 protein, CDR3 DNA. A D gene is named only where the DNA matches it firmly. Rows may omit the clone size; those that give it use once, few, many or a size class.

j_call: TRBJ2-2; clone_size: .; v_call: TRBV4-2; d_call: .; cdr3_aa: CASSQELAGTGELFF; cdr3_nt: TGTGCCAGCAGCCAAGAGCTCGCGGGGACCGGGGAGCTGTTTTTT
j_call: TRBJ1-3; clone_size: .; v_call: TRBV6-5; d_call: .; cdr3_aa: CAARTELISGNTIYF; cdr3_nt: TGTGCCGCCCGGACAGAACTCATCTCTGGAAACACCATATATTTT
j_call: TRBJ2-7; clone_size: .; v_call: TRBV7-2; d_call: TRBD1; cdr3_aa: CASSPQSGQGNEQYF; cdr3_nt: TGTGCCAGCAGCCCCCAATCGGGACAGGGTAACGAGCAGTACTTC
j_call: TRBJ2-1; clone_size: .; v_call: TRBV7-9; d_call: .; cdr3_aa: CASSLDSSSYNEQFF; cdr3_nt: TGTGCCAGCAGCTTGGACAGTAGCTCCTACAATGAGCAGTTCTTC
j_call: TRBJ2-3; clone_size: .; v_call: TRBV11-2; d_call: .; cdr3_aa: CASSLPRAIADTQYF; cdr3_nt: TGTGCCAGCAGCTTACCGAGGGCCATCGCAGATACGCAGTATTTT
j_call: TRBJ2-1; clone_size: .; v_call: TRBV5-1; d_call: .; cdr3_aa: CASSLGGRTYNEQFF; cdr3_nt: TGCGCCAGCAGCTTGGGAGGGAGGACCTACAATGAGCAGTTCTTC
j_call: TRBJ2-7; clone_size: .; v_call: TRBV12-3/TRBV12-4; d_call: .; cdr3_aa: CASSFSQTYEQYF; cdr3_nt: TGTGCCAGCAGTTTTAGCCAGACCTACGAGCAGTACTTC
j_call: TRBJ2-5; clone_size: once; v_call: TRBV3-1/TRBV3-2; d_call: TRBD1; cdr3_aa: CASSPPGQGKETQYF; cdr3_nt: TGTGCCAGCAGCCCTCCGGGACAGGGGAAAGAGACCCAGTACTTC
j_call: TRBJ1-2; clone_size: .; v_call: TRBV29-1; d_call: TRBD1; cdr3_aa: CSAGQDYGYTF; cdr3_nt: TGCAGCGCCGGACAGGACTATGGCTACACCTTC
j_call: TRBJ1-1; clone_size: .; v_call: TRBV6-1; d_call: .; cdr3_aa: CASSETGNTEAFF; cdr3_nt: TGTGCCAGCAGTGAGACAGGGAACACTGAAGCTTTCTTT
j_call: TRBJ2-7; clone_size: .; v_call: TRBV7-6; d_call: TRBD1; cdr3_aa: CASSPRTGNSYEQYF; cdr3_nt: TGTGCCAGCAGCCCGCGGACAGGGAACTCCTACGAGCAGTACTTC
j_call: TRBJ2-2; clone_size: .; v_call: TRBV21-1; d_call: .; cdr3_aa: CASSNVPRSGTGGTGELFF; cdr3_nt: TGTGCCAGCAGCAACGTCCCCCGGTCGGGGACAGGGGGCACCGGGGAGCTGTTTTTT
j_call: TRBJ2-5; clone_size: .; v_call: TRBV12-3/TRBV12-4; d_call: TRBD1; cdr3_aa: CASRQQGEETQYF; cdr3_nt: TGTGCCAGCAGGCAACAGGGGGAAGAGACCCAGTACTTC
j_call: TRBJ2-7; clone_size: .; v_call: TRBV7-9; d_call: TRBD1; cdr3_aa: CASSFGTANEQYF; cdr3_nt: TGTGCCAGCAGCTTTGGGACAGCCAACGAGCAGTACTTC
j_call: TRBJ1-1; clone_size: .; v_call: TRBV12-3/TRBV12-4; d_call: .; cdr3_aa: CASSFLGSTEAFF; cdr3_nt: TGTGCCAGCAGTTTTTTAGGGAGCACTGAAGCTTTCTTT
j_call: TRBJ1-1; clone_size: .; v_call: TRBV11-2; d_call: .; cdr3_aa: CASSLDSLSEAFF; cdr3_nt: TGTGCCAGCAGCTTAGACTCCCTGTCGGAAGCTTTCTTT
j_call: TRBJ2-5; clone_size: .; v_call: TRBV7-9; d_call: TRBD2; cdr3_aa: CASSLGGLAGGETQYF; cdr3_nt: TGTGCCAGCAGCTTAGGGGGACTAGCGGGAGGAGAGACCCAGTACTTC
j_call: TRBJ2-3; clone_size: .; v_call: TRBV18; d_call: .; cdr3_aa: CASSPSEVSITDTQYF; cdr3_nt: TGTGCCAGCTCACCCTCGGAGGTATCTATCACAGATACGCAGTATTTT
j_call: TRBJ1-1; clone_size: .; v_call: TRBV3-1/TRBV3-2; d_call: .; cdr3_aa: CASSQADPTEAFF; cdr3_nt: TGTGCCAGCAGCCAGGCTGATCCGACTGAAGCTTTCTTT
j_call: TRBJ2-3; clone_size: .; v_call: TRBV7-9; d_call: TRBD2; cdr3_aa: CASSLGGSVTDTQYF; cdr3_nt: TGTGCCAGCAGCTTGGGAGGGAGTGTCACAGATACGCAGTATTTT
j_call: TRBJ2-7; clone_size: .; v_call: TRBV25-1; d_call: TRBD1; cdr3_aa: CASTTLTGEPYEQYF; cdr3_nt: TGTGCCAGCACAACACTTACAGGGGAACCCTACGAGCAGTACTTC
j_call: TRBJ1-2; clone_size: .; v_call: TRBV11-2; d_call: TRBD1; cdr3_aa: CASSLRRDSAGYTF; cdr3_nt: TGTGCCAGCAGCTTAAGACGGGACAGTGCTGGCTACACCTTC
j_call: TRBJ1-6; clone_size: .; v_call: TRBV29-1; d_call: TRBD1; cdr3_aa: CSVQTGTGINSPLHF; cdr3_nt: TGCAGCGTTCAAACCGGGACAGGGATTAATTCACCCCTCCACTTT
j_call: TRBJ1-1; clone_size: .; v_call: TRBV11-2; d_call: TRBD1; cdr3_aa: CASSYSTGRGRPEVFF; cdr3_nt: TGTGCCAGCAGCTACTCGACAGGGAGAGGACGCCCTGAAGTTTTCTTT
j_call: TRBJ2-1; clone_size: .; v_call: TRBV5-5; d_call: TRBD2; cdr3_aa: CASSPRAGVNEQFF; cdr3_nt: TGTGCCAGCAGCCCGCGCGCGGGAGTCAATGAGCAGTTCTTC
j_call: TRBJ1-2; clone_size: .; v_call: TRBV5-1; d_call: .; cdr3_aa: CASSLGQSNYGYTF; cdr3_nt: TGCGCCAGCAGCTTGGGGCAGTCTAACTATGGCTACACCTTC
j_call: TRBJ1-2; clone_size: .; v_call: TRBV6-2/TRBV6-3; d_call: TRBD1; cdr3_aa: CASSSGGDRPNYGYTF; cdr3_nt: TGTGCCAGCAGTTCTGGCGGGGACAGGCCTAACTATGGCTACACCTTC
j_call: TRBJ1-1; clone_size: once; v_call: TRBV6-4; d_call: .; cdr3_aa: CASSDGTLTREAFF; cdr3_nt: TGTGCCAGCAGCGATGGGACACTCACACGGGAAGCTTTCTTT
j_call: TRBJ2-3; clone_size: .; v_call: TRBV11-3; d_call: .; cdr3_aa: CASSLTTSTDTQYF; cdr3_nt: TGTGCCAGCAGCTTAACCACTAGCACAGATACGCAGTATTTT
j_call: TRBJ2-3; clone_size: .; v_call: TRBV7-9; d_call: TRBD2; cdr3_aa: CASSTYMSGRRDTQYF; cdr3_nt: TGTGCCAGCAGCACGTATATGAGCGGGAGGAGGGATACGCAGTATTTT
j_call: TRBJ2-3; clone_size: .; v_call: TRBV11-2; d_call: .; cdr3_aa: CASSLRQARSTDTQYF; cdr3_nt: TGTGCCAGCAGCTTAAGGCAGGCGAGAAGCACAGATACGCAGTATTTT
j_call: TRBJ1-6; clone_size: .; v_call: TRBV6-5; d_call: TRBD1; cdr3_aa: CASSAPGTANSPLHF; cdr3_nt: TGTGCCAGCAGCGCACCCGGGACAGCTAATTCACCCCTCCACTTT
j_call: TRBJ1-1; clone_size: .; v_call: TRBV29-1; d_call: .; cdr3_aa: CSGGLGGSGTEAFF; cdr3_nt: TGCAGCGGGGGATTGGGGGGTTCGGGCACTGAAGCTTTCTTT
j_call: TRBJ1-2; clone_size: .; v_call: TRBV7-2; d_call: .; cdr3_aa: CASSSVGHPSLAGGGYTF; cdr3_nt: TGTGCCAGCAGCTCGGTAGGACACCCCAGCCTGGCGGGAGGCGGCTACACCTTC
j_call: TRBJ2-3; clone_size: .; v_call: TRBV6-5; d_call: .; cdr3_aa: CASSSGGDTQYF; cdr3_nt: TGTGCCAGCAGTTCCGGTGGAGATACGCAGTATTTT
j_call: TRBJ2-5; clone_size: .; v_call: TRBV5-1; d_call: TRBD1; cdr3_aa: CASSLGLRQGQETQYF; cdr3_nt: TGCGCCAGCAGCTTGGGCCTTCGACAGGGGCAGGAGACCCAGTACTTC
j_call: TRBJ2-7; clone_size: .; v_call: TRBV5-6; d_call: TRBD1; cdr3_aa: CASSLRGQGAYEQYF; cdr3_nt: TGTGCCAGCAGCTTGCGGGGACAGGGGGCTTACGAGCAGTACTTC
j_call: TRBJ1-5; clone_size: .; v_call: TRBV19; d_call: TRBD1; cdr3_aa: CASSQAGGGQPQHF; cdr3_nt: TGTGCTTCTAGTCAGGCAGGGGGTGGTCAGCCCCAGCATTTT
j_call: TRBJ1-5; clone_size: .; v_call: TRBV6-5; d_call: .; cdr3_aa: CASTTGKDQPQHF; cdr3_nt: TGTGCCAGCACAACAGGGAAAGATCAGCCCCAGCATTTT
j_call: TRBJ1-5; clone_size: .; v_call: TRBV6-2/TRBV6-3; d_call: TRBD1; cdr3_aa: CASSYLAGGDQPQHF; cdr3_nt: TGTGCCAGCAGTTATTTGGCAGGGGGCGATCAGCCCCAGCATTTT
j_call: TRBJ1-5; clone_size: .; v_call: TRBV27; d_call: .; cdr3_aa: CASSPGNSNQPQHF; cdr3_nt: TGTGCCAGCAGTCCCGGGAATAGCAATCAGCCCCAGCATTTT
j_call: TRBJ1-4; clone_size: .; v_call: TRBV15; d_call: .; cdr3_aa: CATSSGGDGEKLFF; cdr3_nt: TGTGCCACCAGCAGTGGAGGGGACGGTGAAAAACTGTTTTTT
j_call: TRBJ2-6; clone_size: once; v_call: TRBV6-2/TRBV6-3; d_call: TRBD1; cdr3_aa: CASSRDRVLSGANVLTF; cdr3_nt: TGTGCCAGCAGCAGGGACAGAGTACTATCTGGGGCCAACGTCCTGACTTTC
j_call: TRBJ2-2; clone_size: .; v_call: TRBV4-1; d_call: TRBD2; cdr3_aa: CASSQGLAGGIGRELFF; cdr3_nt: TGCGCCAGCAGCCAGGGACTAGCGGGAGGGATAGGGCGGGAGCTGTTTTTT
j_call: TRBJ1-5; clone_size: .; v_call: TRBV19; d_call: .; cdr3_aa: CASTHPAGHQHF; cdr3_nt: TGTGCCAGTACCCACCCAGCAGGACACCAGCATTTT
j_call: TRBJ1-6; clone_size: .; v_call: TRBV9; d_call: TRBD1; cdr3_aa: CASSDKMTGDNSPLHF; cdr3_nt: TGTGCCAGCAGCGACAAGATGACAGGGGATAATTCACCCCTCCACTTT
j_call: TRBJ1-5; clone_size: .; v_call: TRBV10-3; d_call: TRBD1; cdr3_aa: CAISEWGTGSAGDQPQHF; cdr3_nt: TGTGCCATCAGTGAGTGGGGGACAGGTTCGGCGGGCGATCAGCCCCAGCATTTT
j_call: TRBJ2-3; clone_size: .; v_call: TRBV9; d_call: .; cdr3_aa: CASSPRGLAGSYTDTQYF; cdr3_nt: TGTGCCAGCAGCCCCCGAGGCTTGGCCGGATCGTACACAGATACGCAGTATTTT
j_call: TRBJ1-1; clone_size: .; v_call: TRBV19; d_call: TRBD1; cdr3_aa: CASSIGGQGFTEAFF; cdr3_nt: TGTGCCAGTAGTATAGGCGGACAGGGCTTCACTGAAGCTTTCTTT
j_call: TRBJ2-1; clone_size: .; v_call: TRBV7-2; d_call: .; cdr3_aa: CASSSVTGRANNEQFF; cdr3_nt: TGTGCCAGCAGCTCCGTGACAGGTCGAGCAAACAATGAGCAGTTCTTC
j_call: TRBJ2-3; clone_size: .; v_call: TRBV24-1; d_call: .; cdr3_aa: CATSLSTDTQYF; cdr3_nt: TGTGCCACCTCACTTAGCACAGATACGCAGTATTTT
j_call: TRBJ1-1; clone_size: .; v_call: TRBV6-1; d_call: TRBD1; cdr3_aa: CASSEALLRTGLPNTEAFF; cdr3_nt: TGTGCCAGCAGTGAAGCGCTTCTAAGGACAGGCCTACCGAACACTGAAGCTTTCTTT
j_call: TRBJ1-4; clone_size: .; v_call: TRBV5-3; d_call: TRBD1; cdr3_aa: CARSYPTGGTKATNEKLFF; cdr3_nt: TGTGCCAGAAGCTACCCGACAGGGGGGACAAAGGCAACTAATGAAAAACTGTTTTTT